Listed below are T cell receptor beta chains from one sample, sequenced in a study of T cell responses to AZD1222 COVID-19 vaccine. The data were produced by immunoSEQ multiplex PCR, yet TCRdb's version contains in-frame clones alone and is incomplete. This sample has 55,000 to 70,000 clones, with 85% to 90% found just once. The sequences come from peripheral blood, collected 28 days after the second AZD1222 dose. All receptors derive from an adult who received the AZD1222 COVID-19 vaccine. The CDR3 runs from the conserved cysteine through the conserved F or W. Fields, in order: D gene, J gene, V gene, CDR3 protein, CDR3 DNA. D genes are given only for firm matches.

D gene: .
J gene: TRBJ2-1
V gene: TRBV2
CDR3 protein: CASTVQGKTSYNEQFF
CDR3 DNA: TGTGCCAGCACCGTACAGGGAAAAACCTCCTACAATGAGCAGTTCTTC

D gene: TRBD2
J gene: TRBJ2-2
V gene: TRBV7-6
CDR3 protein: CASSLGLAGAAGELFF
CDR3 DNA: TGTGCCAGCAGCTTAGGACTAGCGGGGGCTGCCGGGGAGCTGTTTTTT

D gene: TRBD2
J gene: TRBJ2-5
V gene: TRBV18
CDR3 protein: CASSRLAGEETQYF
CDR3 DNA: TGTGCCAGCTCACGTCTAGCGGGAGAAGAGACCCAGTACTTC

D gene: .
J gene: TRBJ2-7
V gene: TRBV19
CDR3 protein: CASSIQGGDYEQYF
CDR3 DNA: TGTGCCAGTAGTATTCAGGGGGGGGACTACGAGCAGTACTTC

D gene: .
J gene: TRBJ1-2
V gene: TRBV5-4
CDR3 protein: CASSLAGGYTF
CDR3 DNA: TGTGCCAGCAGCTTGGCGGGAGGCTACACCTTC

D gene: TRBD1
J gene: TRBJ2-6
V gene: TRBV5-5
CDR3 protein: CASSWDRYQNSGANVLTF
CDR3 DNA: TGTGCCAGCAGCTGGGACAGGTACCAAAACTCTGGGGCCAACGTCCTGACTTTC

D gene: TRBD1
J gene: TRBJ2-3
V gene: TRBV7-8
CDR3 protein: CASSPRDRGTDTQYF
CDR3 DNA: TGTGCCAGCAGCCCCCGGGACAGGGGCACAGATACGCAGTATTTT

D gene: .
J gene: TRBJ2-1
V gene: TRBV3-1/TRBV3-2
CDR3 protein: CASSRTSGEVEQFF
CDR3 DNA: TGTGCCAGCAGCCGGACATCGGGGGAGGTTGAGCAGTTCTTC

D gene: TRBD1
J gene: TRBJ2-7
V gene: TRBV4-1
CDR3 protein: CASSQEDWQGAGEQYF
CDR3 DNA: TGCGCCAGCAGCCAAGAGGATTGGCAGGGGGCAGGAGAGCAGTACTTC

D gene: TRBD2
J gene: TRBJ2-7
V gene: TRBV3-1/TRBV3-2
CDR3 protein: CASSLLAGGGEQYF
CDR3 DNA: TGTGCCAGCAGCCTGCTAGCGGGGGGTGGGGAGCAGTACTTC

D gene: .
J gene: TRBJ1-2
V gene: TRBV19
CDR3 protein: CASSILGARGYTF
CDR3 DNA: TGTGCCAGTAGTATCTTGGGGGCGCGAGGCTACACCTTC